The 10 T cell receptor beta chains reported below all come from one sample, sequenced in a study of shared clonotypes between healthy human individuals. Assay used: immunoSEQ multiplex PCR; TCRdb lists only in-frame clones, some missing. Of around 700,000 clones detected, 90% to 95% appear once; the ten largest clones hold about a quarter. CD45RO-negative CD8 cells positively selected for CCR7 made up the naive population, which excluded terminally differentiated effector memory CD45RA+ cells. The specimen sequenced was naive CD8+ T cells sorted from blood. Receptor source: a man in his thirties or forties in good health.

On this clone: One junction end does not reproduce the germline sequence, and a read error may be involved. This chain joins TRBV7-9 and TRBJ1-3; 7 nucleotides agree with TRBD1. Germline CDR1 SEHNR, CDR2 FQNEAQ (reference sequence). The CDR3 consists of 11 residues. In DNA form, the CDR3 reads TGTGCCAGCAGCTCAGACAGGGTTCTTCTCTTT. Protein product: CASSSDRVLLF.

This rearrangement joins TRBV27 to TRBJ2-2, with D perhaps matching TRBD1 (5 bases). The CDR3 has 14 residues. With 4 bases removed from V and 4 bases from J, the gap between germline ends came to 10 bases. CDR1 MNHEY and CDR2 SMNVEV come from the germline V gene (reference sequence). CDR3 bases: TGTGCCAGCAGTTGGGGCGGTGGCACCGGGGAGCTGTTTTTT. Encoded protein: CASSWGGGTGELFF.

On this clone itself: The conserved final phenylalanine or tryptophan is absent from the CDR3, which likely points to a read error. The DNA is left out, because the CDR3 cannot be placed on it with certainty; the CDR3 is given as TCRdb lists it. The chain combines TRBV7-9 with TRBJ2-3. From germline, CDR1 is SEHNR and CDR2 FQNEAQ (reference sequence). The CDR3 is 8 residues long, ends included. The CDR3 region is CASSLEIM.

The chain recombines TRBV7-6 with TRBJ2-5; 7 nucleotides line up with TRBD2. CDR3 length equals 15 residues. V was pared by 4 bases and J by 1 base, with 6 bases of the junction left unmatched. From germline, CDR1 is SGHVS and CDR2 FNYEAQ. The CDR3 protein is CASSSSGGFQETQYF. CDR3 DNA: TGTGCCAGCAGCTCTAGCGGAGGGTTCCAAGAGACCCAGTACTTC.

This chain uses TRBV7-8 with TRBJ2-7; D perhaps matches TRBD2 (5 bases). V lost 4 bases to trimming and J lost 0 bases, with 16 bases between them. The CDR3 is 16 amino acids. Germline values: CDR1 SGHVS, CDR2 FQNEAQ. The CDR3 bases are TGTGCCAGCAGCTCACCTCGAAACGGGGACTCCTACGAGCAGTACTTC. Encoded protein: CASSSPRNGDSYEQYF.

The genes are TRBV5-1 and TRBJ2-2, with 13 bases aligning to TRBD2. Germline V gives CDR1 SGHRS, CDR2 YFSETQ. The junction had 11 bases not matched to a gene; V was cut back by 5 bases and J by 1 base. The CDR3 has 19 residues. As DNA, the CDR3 is TGCGCCAGCAGGGGACCGGGACTAGCGGGACCTAGGAACACCGGGGAGCTGTTTTTT. This encodes CASRGPGLAGPRNTGELFF.

A remark on this clone: The sample has other DNA sequences that encode this CDR3 too. The genes are TRBV10-3 and TRBJ1-1, with unresolved D. The CDR3 sequence is 11 residues long. CDR1 and CDR2 from the germline V gene are ENHRY and SYGVKD. V was clipped by 4 bases and J by 2 bases, with 2 bases between them. The chain's CDR3 is CAISGNTEAFF. CDR3 nucleotide sequence: TGTGCCATCAGTGGAAACACTGAAGCTTTCTTT.

CDR3 protein: CASSPPSYNEQFF. Written as DNA, the CDR3 is TGTGCCAGCAGCCCGCCCTCCTACAATGAGCAGTTCTTC. The J gene is TRBJ2-1, the V gene TRBV11-3; no definite D call. CDR1 and CDR2 from the germline V gene are SGHNT and YENEEA. V dropped 5 bases and J dropped 0 bases, with 5 bases sitting between them. This CDR3 region has 13 residues.

The chain recombines TRBV7-3 with TRBJ2-3, with 12 bases matching TRBD2. J gave up 5 bases and V 4 bases, and 16 bases lay outside the gene matches. The length of the CDR3 is 19 residues. Germline-derived CDR1 and CDR2 are SGHTA and FQGTGA. CDR3 nucleotide sequence: TGTGCCAGCAGCTCTCCCTCTTCTAGCGGGAGGGTAGCACAAGATACGCAGTATTTT. It is translated as CASSSPSSSGRVAQDTQYF.

This chain links TRBV19 with TRBJ2-3, with 10 bases identical to TRBD2. Trimming cost V 5 bases and J 1 base; bases outside gene matches: 6. The CDR3 loop spans 16 amino acids. Germline CDR1 reads LNHDA; CDR2 reads SQIVND (reference sequence). The CDR3 is CASSPSGTSGTDTQYF. The CDR3 bases are TGTGCCAGTAGTCCCTCCGGGACTAGCGGCACAGATACGCAGTATTTT.